The subject of this entry is one TCR beta chain. The antigen this receptor binds is unknown. No base quality information exists; no much larger clone differs at one position. The germline V gene supplies CDR1 SGHTA and CDR2 FQGNSA. The CDR3 contains 14 residues, cysteine and phenylalanine counted. CDR3 DNA only is kept here, 42 bases in frame from base 1. Here V drops 2 bases and J drops 2 bases, and the junction holds 3 bases not matched to any gene. TCRbeta CDR3 regions were amplified from genomic DNA using the immunoSEQ Assay, a bias-controlled multiplex PCR. Concerning the study's data processing: Within the assay, amplification of reference gene primers was used to estimate how many nucleated cells each sample contained. To quantify the absolute abundance of each unique TCRbeta CDR3 rearrangement, sequence reads were collapsed and filtered. For each sample, productive Simpson clonality was calculated as the square root of Simpson's diversity index across productive rearrangements. In TCRdb, the immuneACCESS table is reduced to in-frame sequences with V and J assigned. These tables do not hold every clone; where another copy was compared, an unresolved V gene accounts for under half, and the others remain unexplained. V, J and clone size are taken as reported in that table, and D and trimming were inferred from the DNA itself. Within this sample are over 150,000 clones, with 70% to 90% of them counted one time only. The top ten hold 1% to 1.2% of the sample.

Each collaborating institution followed its own protocols to collect whole blood in K2EDTA tubes. For TCRbeta analysis, collaborators shipped samples as frozen whole blood, isolated PBMCs, or DNA extracted from either of those sample types. This entry belongs to a study of blood T cell repertoires in COVID-19 (dated by TCRdb to 2018 to 2020). A note on the overall study: Samples covering the acute and convalescent phases of COVID-19 were provided by collaborators in the United States, Italy and Spain. The samples were drawn from two sources: the first 160 participants of the ongoing ImmuneRACE study, and approximately 1,300 subjects contributed by 6 global collaborators. The material from the prospective study consisted of cDNA or gDNA derived from T cells, B-cell-depleted T cells, or PBMCs. The dataset comprised deeply sampled blood TCRbeta repertoires from subjects exposed to, actively infected with, or recovered from COVID-19. Where available, HLA class I and class II types were taken from metadata supplied by the sample provider and were not determined by assay-based typing. The sample metadata nearly always contained a de-identified subject ID, COVID-19 status, age in years and sex. The repertoires were made available in a free public database intended to serve as a resource for research on the immune response to SARS-CoV-2. Overall results and qualifications from the work: The quantity of clinical and demographic metadata differed by source and by participant and was supplied without curation.

Recombination linked TRBV7-2 to TRBJ2-7; 7 bases in the middle match TRBD1. The sequenced sample consisted of peripheral blood. This TCR derives from a man aged 40-49 years with acute or convalescent COVID-19. The CDR3 corresponds to CASSLLQGPYEQYF. The DNA sequence is given as TGTGCCAGCAGCTTACTACAGGGGCCCTACGAGCAGTACTTC.